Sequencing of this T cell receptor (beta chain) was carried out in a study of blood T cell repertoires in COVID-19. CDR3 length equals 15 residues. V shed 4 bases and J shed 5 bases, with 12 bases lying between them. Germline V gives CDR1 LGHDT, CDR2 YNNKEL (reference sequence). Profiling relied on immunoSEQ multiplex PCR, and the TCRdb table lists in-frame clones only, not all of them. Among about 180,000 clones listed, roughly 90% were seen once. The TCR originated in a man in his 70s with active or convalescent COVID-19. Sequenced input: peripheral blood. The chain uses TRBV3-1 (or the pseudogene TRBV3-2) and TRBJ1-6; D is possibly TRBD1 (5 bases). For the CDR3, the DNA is TGTGCCAGCAGCCCAGGGCAGCTCCATAATTCACCCCTCCACTTT. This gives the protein CASSPGQLHNSPLHF.